What follows describes a single TCR beta chain. The V and J ends lost 4 bases and 14 bases, in that order; junction bases with no gene match: 24. Germline values: CDR1 SGHNT, CDR2 YYREEE (reference sequence). CDR3 length equals 17 residues. The data belong to a study of T cell changes during pregnancy in multiple sclerosis. The protocol was immunoSEQ multiplex PCR, while the TCRdb copy is restricted to in-frame clones and leaves out a portion. The sample carries about 40,000 clones, roughly 90% recorded once. The clonotype originates from a female donor with multiple sclerosis, enrolled in a pregnancy study. The sequencing used CD8+ T cells from peripheral blood mononuclear cells, collected in the first trimester of pregnancy. V and J are TRBV5-4 and TRBJ2-1; 7 nucleotides match TRBD2. The CDR3 is CASSTGTPSPPQRGEFF. The CDR3 DNA reads as TGTGCCAGCAGCACCGGGACCCCTAGCCCGCCTCAGCGGGGTGAGTTCTTC.